Detailed here is one T cell receptor (beta chain). No antigen is known for it. The data derive from a study of T cells in Graves' hyperthyroidism and ophthalmopathy. Study information: Peripheral blood was taken when the disease was first diagnosed, before any treatment began. Study conclusions and caveats: Using 13 V-J features, a model discriminated ophthalmopathy from stable hyperthyroidism. Model-based prediction identified ophthalmopathy a median approximately 6 months prior to its onset.

The J segment lost 6 bases and the V segment lost 5 bases, leaving 8 bases of the junction unmatched. This CDR3 contains 15 residues. Germline CDR1 LNHDA, CDR2 SQIVND (reference sequence). Researchers took RNA transcripts and amplified the TCR beta CDR3 regions from them. Initially, a first-round RT-PCR of the TCR CDR3 employed the HTBI primer set. TCRdb called the multiplex PCR reads again in MiXCR, with one record for every CDR3 protein. In the table there are about 460,000 distinct CDR3 sequences, under 25% of which are singletons. The genes are TRBV19 and TRBJ2-4, with 9 positions matching TRBD1. The TCR originated in a woman in her 70s with Graves' ophthalmopathy. Sequencing was performed on blood. CDR3 nucleotide sequence: TGTGCCAGTAGTCCACAGGGGGCATTGGCAAACATTCAGTACTTC. Residues: CASSPQGALANIQYF.